The source of this T cell receptor (beta chain) is a study of Tregs in tolerant kidney transplant recipients (dated by TCRdb to between 2017 and 2020). Regarding the complete study: Transplants used related donors with nonmyeloablative bone marrow transplantation; mixed chimerism was transient in the human trials. TCRbeta sequencing was used in the study to identify donor-specific regulatory T cells before combined kidney and bone marrow transplantation, and the identified cells were then tracked after transplant. Overall study results and their limits: The study was constrained by small patient numbers, and validation of the findings is required in larger populations and under other immunosuppression protocols. Because the PCR primers were changed over time for some patients, nucleotide-level comparison could not be performed across the samples from those patients. Donor-specific Treg expansion exceeded global Treg expansion in tolerant patients, suggesting antigen-driven rather than nonspecific expansion. Expanding Tregs with activated donor B cells appeared to identify the most biologically relevant and donor-specific TCRbeta repertoire. Biological reproducibility was not examined directly, but technical replication error appeared to be minimal.

The sample's time point, from its label and the paper: blood sample drawn before combined kidney and bone marrow transplant. Unstimulated Tregs (CD4+CD25+CD127-), CD4+ non-Tregs (CD4+CD25-), CD4 and CD8 cells were FACS-sorted from thawed PBMCs. Prior to Treg sorting, thawed PBMCs were rested overnight at 37 degrees C with around 210 IU/ml IL-2. A few combined kidney and bone marrow transplant recipients from the ITN036ST trial were included as patients, and samples were available only from these trial subjects. Healthy control blood was separated into PBMCs by Ficoll density gradient and cryopreserved, and patient PBMCs were collected both before and after transplant. Including the terminal cysteine and phenylalanine, the CDR3 comprises 11 residues. Solely the CDR3 DNA is kept, with 33 bases framed from the first base. The germline V gene encodes CDR1 DFQATT and CDR2 SNEGSKA (reference sequence).

For TCRbeta CDR3 sequencing, genomic DNA was extracted from sorted cells using the QIAGEN DNeasy Blood and Tissue Kit. Through immunoSEQ, high-throughput TCRbeta CDR3 sequencing was done commercially, including PCR amplification with internal controls and bias correction. The study's processing was this. Unique productive TCRbeta sequences were defined by CDR3 nucleotide sequence when primers matched and otherwise by CDR3 amino acid sequence together with Vbeta and Jbeta genes. To correct for sorting error, sequences found in more than one sorted population at a frequency ratio of 2:1 or less were discarded, and the remaining shared sequences were assigned to the population with the higher frequency. A sequence counted as donor-reactive if, in CFSE-low cells, the sequence had a frequency of at least 0.01% and was expanded at least 5-fold compared with unstimulated cells. Jensen-Shannon divergence calculated on the top 100 TCRbeta sequences ranked by frequency was used to measure repertoire divergence. For samples with multiple sequencing runs, sorting error was corrected separately for each run before the runs were pooled. In TCRdb, the immuneACCESS table is reduced to in-frame sequences with V and J assigned. These tables do not hold every clone; where another copy was compared, an unresolved V gene accounts for under half, and the others remain unexplained. That table is the source of V, J and clone size, and D and trimming were worked out from the DNA. For this sample there are 60,000 or so clones; approximately 83% appear just once. About 2% of the sample goes to the ten largest clones.

Concerning this clone itself: Its cognate antigen has yet to be identified. Nothing much larger sits one base from this clone, and base qualities are not available.

In this chain, TRBV20-1 is recombined with TRBJ1-2; perhaps TRBD1 is the D gene, with 5 bases matching. This sequence originates from a human donor who received a combined kidney and bone marrow transplant. The sample here was Tregs from blood, taken before the transplant. DNA sequence: TGCACCCCCGGGCAGGGAGGAGGCTACACCTTC. The resulting protein is CTPGQGGGYTF.